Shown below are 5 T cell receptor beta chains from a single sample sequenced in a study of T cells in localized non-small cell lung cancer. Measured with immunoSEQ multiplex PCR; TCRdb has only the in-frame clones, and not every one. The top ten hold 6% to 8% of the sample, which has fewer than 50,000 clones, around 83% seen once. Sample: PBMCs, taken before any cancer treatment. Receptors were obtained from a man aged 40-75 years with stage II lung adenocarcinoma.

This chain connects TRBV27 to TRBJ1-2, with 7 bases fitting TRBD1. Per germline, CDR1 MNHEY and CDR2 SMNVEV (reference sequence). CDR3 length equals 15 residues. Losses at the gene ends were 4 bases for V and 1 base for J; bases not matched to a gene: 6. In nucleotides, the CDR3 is TGTGCCAGCAGTTGGTCGACAGGGCTTAACTATGGCTACACCTTC. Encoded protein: CASSWSTGLNYGYTF.

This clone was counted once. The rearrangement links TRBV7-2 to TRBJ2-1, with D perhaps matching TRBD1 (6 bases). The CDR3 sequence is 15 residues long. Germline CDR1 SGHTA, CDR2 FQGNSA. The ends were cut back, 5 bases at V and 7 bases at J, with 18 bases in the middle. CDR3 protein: CASSRGRGLGNEQFF. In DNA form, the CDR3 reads TGTGCCAGCAGCCGCGGCAGGGGCCTAGGGAATGAGCAGTTCTTC.

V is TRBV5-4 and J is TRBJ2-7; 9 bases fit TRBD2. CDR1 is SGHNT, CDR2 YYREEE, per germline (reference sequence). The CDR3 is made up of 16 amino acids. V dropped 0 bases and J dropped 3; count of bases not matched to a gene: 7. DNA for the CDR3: TGTGCCAGCAGCTTGGCGGATCTAGCGGGAAACTACGAGCAGTACTTC. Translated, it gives CASSLADLAGNYEQYF.

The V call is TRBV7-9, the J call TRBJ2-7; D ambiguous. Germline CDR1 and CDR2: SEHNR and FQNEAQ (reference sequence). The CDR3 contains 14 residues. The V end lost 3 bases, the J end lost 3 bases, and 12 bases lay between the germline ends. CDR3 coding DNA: TGTGCCAGCAGCTTGGAATTTGGGGACTACGAGCAGTACTTC. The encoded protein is CASSLEFGDYEQYF.

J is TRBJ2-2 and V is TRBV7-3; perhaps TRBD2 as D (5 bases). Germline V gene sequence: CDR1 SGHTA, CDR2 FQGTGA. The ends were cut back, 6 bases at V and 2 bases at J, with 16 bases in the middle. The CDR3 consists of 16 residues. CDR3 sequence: CASRGPGLGNTGELFF. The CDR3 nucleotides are TGTGCCAGCAGAGGGCCAGGACTGGGTAACACCGGGGAGCTGTTTTTT.